The 18 T cell receptor beta chains listed next were all sequenced from one sample in a study of T cells in Graves' hyperthyroidism and ophthalmopathy. What was amplified from RNA transcripts were TCR beta CDR3 regions. HTBI primers were employed in a first-round RT-PCR of the TCR CDR3. TCRdb analysed the multiplex PCR reads with MiXCR anew, one entry per CDR3 protein. Here the sample spans 300,000 or so distinct CDR3 sequences, under 25% being singletons. The sample taken for sequencing was blood. Every receptor here comes from a woman between 50 and 59 years old with Graves' hyperthyroidism.

The V gene is TRBV28, the J gene TRBJ1-6, with TRBD1 as a possible D gene (6 bases). The CDR3 extends over 16 amino acids. The V gene lost 3 bases and the J gene lost 2 bases, with 11 bases spanning the gap. The germline V gene encodes CDR1 MDHEN and CDR2 SYDVKM. The CDR3 reads CASSLGGTTYNSPLHF. For the CDR3, the DNA is TGTGCCAGCAGTTTGGGGGGCACTACCTATAATTCACCCCTCCACTTT.

This chain uses TRBV20-1 with TRBJ2-1, with TRBD2 matching over 10 bases. In germline, CDR1 is DFQATT, CDR2 SNEGSKA (reference sequence). The CDR3 length is 16 residues. Germline trimming cut 2 bases from V and 0 bases from J; bases unmatched to any gene: 4. CDR3 sequence reads: CSARRTSGSSYNEQFF. The CDR3 nucleotides are TGCAGTGCTAGACGGACTAGCGGTAGCTCCTACAATGAGCAGTTCTTC.

This clonotype appeared many times. This rearrangement joins TRBV10-3 to TRBJ2-3, with 8 bases that match TRBD1. Germline assignment: CDR1 ENHRY and CDR2 SYGVKD. The CDR3 has 18 residues. The V and J ends lost 3 bases and 5 bases, in that order; junction bases with no gene match: 16. CDR3 bases: TGTGCCATCAGTGATGGTATCGGACAGGGTAATTGGAGAGATACGCAGTATTTT. Translation: CAISDGIGQGNWRDTQYF.

This clonotype came up many times. V and J are TRBV7-8 and TRBJ2-3; 10 bases align to TRBD2. From germline, CDR1 is SGHVS and CDR2 FQNEAQ. The CDR3 is 20 residues long. V dropped 0 bases and J dropped 3; count of bases not matched to a gene: 15. In DNA form, the CDR3 reads TGTGCCAGCAGCTTAGCGTCCCTAGCGGGAGCTTTGTCCCCGACAGATACGCAGTATTTT. Translated: CASSLASLAGALSPTDTQYF.

This clonotype was counted between two and nine times. The rearrangement uses TRBV7-9 and TRBJ2-1; 9 nucleotides align to TRBD1. The length of the CDR3 is 14 residues. V shed 0 bases, J shed 15 bases, and the junction held 9 bases outside the gene matches. Germline lookup yields CDR1 SEHNR and CDR2 FQNEAQ (reference sequence). The DNA of the CDR3 is TGTGCCAGCAGCTTAGCGGGGACAGGGAAGGATTGGTTCTTC. It is translated as CASSLAGTGKDWFF.

There are many counts of this clonotype. V is TRBV18 and J is TRBJ2-3; D call uncertain. CDR1 is KGHSH and CDR2 is LQKENI in the germline V gene. This CDR3 is 15 amino acids long. V was clipped by 3 bases and J by 0 bases, with 10 bases between them. CDR3 nucleotides: TGTGCCAGCTCACCGCCAGGCAGAAGCACAGATACGCAGTATTTT. Amino acids: CASSPPGRSTDTQYF. Combining the CDR3 with reference TRBV18 and TRBJ2-3 gives the whole variable domain NAGVMQNPRHLVRRRGQEARLRCSPMKGHSHVYWYRQLPEEGLKFMVYLQKENIIDESGMPKERFSAEFPKEGPSILRIQQVVRGDSAAYFCASSPPGRSTDTQYFGPGTRLTVL.

This clonotype was detected only a few times. This CDR3 is CSASSTSNQPQHF. In nucleotides, the CDR3 is TGCAGTGCTAGTTCGACTAGCAATCAGCCCCAGCATTTT. V is TRBV20-1 and J is TRBJ1-5; D unclear. With 3 bases removed from V and 0 bases from J, the gap between germline ends came to 6 bases. The germline V gene has CDR1 DFQATT and CDR2 SNEGSKA (reference sequence). The CDR3 covers 13 residues.

This rearrangement joins TRBV6-2 or TRBV6-3 to TRBJ1-5; weak D call: TRBD1 (5 bases). The CDR3 covers 14 residues. V lost 5 bases and J lost 0, with 8 bases in between. Germline V gives CDR1 MNHEY, CDR2 SVGEGT. The CDR3 is CASSDGTSNQPQHF. In nucleotides, the CDR3 is TGTGCCAGCAGTGACGGGACTAGCAATCAGCCCCAGCATTTT.

The V and J genes are TRBV11-3 and TRBJ2-3, with 7 bases fitting TRBD2. V gave up 0 bases and J gave up 9 bases; unmatched junction bases: 15. This CDR3 contains 17 residues. Looked up from germline, CDR1 is SGHNT and CDR2 is YENEEA. CDR3: CASSLDFGGSGLKTQYF. In DNA form, the CDR3 reads TGTGCCAGCAGCTTAGATTTCGGCGGGAGCGGTTTGAAGACGCAGTATTTT.

CDR3 sequence (DNA): TGTGCCAGCAGTGTTGGGACTGAGCAAGAGACCCAGTACTTC. Amino acid sequence: CASSVGTEQETQYF. The chain links TRBV2 to TRBJ2-5; D is possibly TRBD2 (6 bases). Germline CDR1 is SNHLY and CDR2 is FYNNEI. The V end lost 4 bases, the J end lost 2 bases, and 11 bases lay between the germline ends. The CDR3 loop spans 14 amino acids.

J is TRBJ1-1 and V is TRBV4-1, with 7 bases lining up with TRBD1. CDR1 MGHRA and CDR2 YSYEKL come from the germline V gene. With V trimmed by 0 bases and J by 7 bases, 5 bases remained unmatched. This CDR3 has 14 amino acids. The chain's CDR3 is CASSQDLRQGEAFF. The CDR3 DNA is TGCGCCAGCAGCCAAGATCTCAGACAGGGTGAAGCTTTCTTT.

The chain uses TRBV5-1 and TRBJ2-1; 9 positions agree with TRBD1. Germline-derived CDR1 and CDR2 are SGHRS and YFSETQ. This CDR3 has 16 amino acids. V gave up 2 bases and J gave up 3 bases; unmatched junction bases: 6. CDR3 sequence: CASSFMTGGLYNEQFF. CDR3 coding DNA: TGCGCCAGCAGCTTCATGACAGGGGGGCTCTACAATGAGCAGTTCTTC. Full variable domain (outside the CDR3, taken from reference TRBV5-1 and TRBJ2-1): KAGVTQTPRYLIKTRGQQVTLSCSPISGHRSVSWYQQTPGQGLQFLFEYFSETQRNKGNFPGRFSGRQFSNSRSEMNVSTLELGDSALYLCASSFMTGGLYNEQFFGPGTRLTVL.

This clonotype came up many times. V usage is TRBV30 and J usage is TRBJ1-1; D remains ambiguous. Trimming took off 0 bases at V and 7 bases at J, with 12 bases between the two ends. The CDR3 loop spans 13 amino acids. Germline CDR1 reads GTSNPN; CDR2 reads SVGIG (reference sequence). CDR3 DNA: TGTGCCTGGAGTGTACAGATAGGCAATGAAGCTTTCTTT. Its protein is CAWSVQIGNEAFF.

The sample holds many counts of this clonotype. The chain links TRBV3-1 to TRBJ2-3; TRBD2 aligns across 12 bases. This CDR3 has 16 amino acids. Per the germline V gene, CDR1 is LGHDT and CDR2 is YNNKEL (reference sequence). V was pared by 0 bases and J by 6 bases, with 4 bases of the junction left unmatched. This CDR3 is CASSQEPSGRGDTQYF. The CDR3 DNA reads TGTGCCAGCAGCCAAGAGCCTAGCGGGAGGGGGGATACGCAGTATTTT.

The chain uses TRBV6-1 and TRBJ1-5; 9 bases match TRBD1. The CDR3 length is 17 residues. Germline assignment: CDR1 MNHNS and CDR2 SASEGT. J was trimmed by 2 bases and V by 9 bases; bases with no gene match: 14. The CDR3 loop reads CARRRDRALIGNQPQHF. In nucleotides, the CDR3 is TGTGCCAGACGCCGGGACAGGGCTCTTATCGGCAATCAGCCCCAGCATTTT.

Ten or more counts support this clonotype. The genes are TRBV10-2 and TRBJ2-5, with D maybe TRBD2 (5 bases). Germline-derived CDR1 and CDR2 are WSHSY and SAAADI. This CDR3 contains 15 residues. The ends were cut back, 6 bases at V and 2 bases at J, with 16 bases in the middle. For the CDR3, the DNA is TGCGCCAGCAGGCTGTTCGGTTGGGAGCAAGAGACCCAGTACTTC. This gives the protein CASRLFGWEQETQYF.

The gene calls are TRBV20-1 and TRBJ2-5; D uncertain. Trimming took 0 bases from V and 1 from J, leaving 12 bases between them. The CDR3 runs to 15 residues. Germline CDR1 is DFQATT and CDR2 is SNEGSKA (reference sequence). The CDR3 is CSARDPETFQETQYF. The CDR3 DNA reads TGCAGTGCTAGAGATCCCGAAACCTTCCAAGAGACCCAGTACTTC.

This clonotype showed up just a few times. V and J are TRBV5-1 and TRBJ2-6; TRBD2 matches at 11 bases. This CDR3 spans 19 amino acids. The V and J ends lost 6 bases and 0 bases, in that order; junction bases with no gene match: 11. Germline CDR1 and CDR2: SGHRS and YFSETQ. The CDR3 region is CASTPWATSGNSGANVLTF. As DNA, the CDR3 is TGCGCCAGCACTCCGTGGGCGACTAGCGGGAACTCTGGGGCCAACGTCCTGACTTTC. Full variable domain (rest looked up from reference TRBV5-1 and TRBJ2-6): KAGVTQTPRYLIKTRGQQVTLSCSPISGHRSVSWYQQTPGQGLQFLFEYFSETQRNKGNFPGRFSGRQFSNSRSEMNVSTLELGDSALYLCASTPWATSGNSGANVLTFGAGSRLTVL.